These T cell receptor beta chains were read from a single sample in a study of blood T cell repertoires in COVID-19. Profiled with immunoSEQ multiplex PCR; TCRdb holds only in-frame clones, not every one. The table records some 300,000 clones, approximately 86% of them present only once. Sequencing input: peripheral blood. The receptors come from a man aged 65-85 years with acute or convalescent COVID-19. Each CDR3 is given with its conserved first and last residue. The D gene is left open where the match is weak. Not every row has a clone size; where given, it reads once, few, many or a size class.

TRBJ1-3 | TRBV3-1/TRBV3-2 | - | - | CASSQRGRGNTIYF | TGTGCCAGCAGCCAAAGGGGTCGGGGAAACACCATATATTTT
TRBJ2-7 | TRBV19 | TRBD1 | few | CASSNGIQGPSYEQYF | TGTGCCAGTAGCAACGGAATACAGGGGCCTTCCTACGAGCAGTACTTC
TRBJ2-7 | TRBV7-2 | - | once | CASSPAPTSFEQYF | TGTGCCAGCAGCCCCGCCCCGACTAGTTTTGAGCAGTACTTC
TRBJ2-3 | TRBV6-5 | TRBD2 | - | CASSSGLAGTDTQYF | TGTGCCAGCAGTTCGGGACTAGCGGGCACAGATACGCAGTATTTT
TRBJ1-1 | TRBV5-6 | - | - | CASSLGTEAFF | TGTGCCAGCAGCTTGGGGACAGAAGCTTTCTTT
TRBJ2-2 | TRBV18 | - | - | CASSSLEAGELFF | TGTGCCAGCTCGTCTTTGGAGGCCGGGGAGCTGTTTTTT
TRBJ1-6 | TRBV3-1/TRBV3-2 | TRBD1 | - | CASSQFRVSTGVGNSPLHF | TGTGCCAGCAGCCAGTTCCGGGTCTCGACAGGGGTGGGTAATTCACCCCTCCACTTT
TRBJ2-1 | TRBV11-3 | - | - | CASSRGSSAYNEQFF | TGTGCCAGCAGCAGGGGGTCCTCGGCCTACAATGAGCAGTTCTTC
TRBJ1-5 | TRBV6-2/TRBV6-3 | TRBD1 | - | CASSRTGGYSNQPQHF | TGTGCCAGCAGTCGAACAGGGGGTTATAGCAATCAGCCCCAGCATTTT
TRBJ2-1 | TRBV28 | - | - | CASSSQGVRSYNEQFF | TGTGCCAGCAGTTCGCAGGGTGTTCGATCCTACAATGAGCAGTTCTTC
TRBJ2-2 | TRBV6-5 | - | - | CASSKNRVRELFF | TGTGCCAGCAGTAAGAACAGGGTCAGGGAGCTGTTTTTT
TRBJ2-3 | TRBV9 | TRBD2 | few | CASSAGGASTDTQYF | TGTGCCAGCAGCGCCGGGGGGGCGAGCACAGATACGCAGTATTTT
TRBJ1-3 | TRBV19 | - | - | CASSNQGHGNTIYF | TGTGCCAGTAGTAACCAGGGTCACGGAAACACCATATATTTT
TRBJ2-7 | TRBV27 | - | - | CASSFSSGTYTYEQYF | TGTGCCAGCAGTTTTTCTTCCGGGACATACACCTACGAGCAGTACTTC
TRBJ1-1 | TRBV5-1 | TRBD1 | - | CATRGLPDTEAFF | TGCGCCACCAGGGGGCTGCCGGACACTGAAGCTTTCTTT
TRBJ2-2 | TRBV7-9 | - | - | CAIAAQGGTGELFF | TGTGCCATTGCAGCCCAGGGAGGCACCGGGGAGCTGTTTTTT
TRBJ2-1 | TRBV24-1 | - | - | CATRGGTYNEQFF | TGTGCCACGAGGGGGGGGACCTACAATGAGCAGTTCTTC
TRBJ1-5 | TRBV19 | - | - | CASSISTGSSNQPQHF | TGTGCCAGTAGTATATCGACGGGTTCTAGCAATCAGCCCCAGCATTTT
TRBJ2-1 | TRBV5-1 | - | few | CASSLTTGGSYNEQFF | TGCGCCAGCAGCCTAACGACAGGCGGCTCCTACAATGAGCAGTTCTTC
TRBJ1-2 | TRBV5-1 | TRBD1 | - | CASRSGTGDGYTF | TGCGCCAGCAGATCCGGGACAGGGGATGGCTACACCTTC
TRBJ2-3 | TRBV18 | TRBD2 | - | CASSPGVAGGTDTQYF | TGTGCCAGCTCACCAGGAGTAGCGGGGGGCACGGATACGCAGTATTTT
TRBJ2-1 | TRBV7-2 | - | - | CASTKGWLATQFF | TGTGCCAGCACCAAAGGGTGGCTAGCCACGCAGTTCTTC
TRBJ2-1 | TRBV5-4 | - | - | CASSLSSVYNEQFF | TGTGCCAGCAGCTTATCTAGCGTCTACAATGAGCAGTTCTTC
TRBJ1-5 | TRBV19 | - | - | CASRLTGTSNQPQHF | TGTGCCAGTAGGTTGACCGGGACATCAAATCAGCCCCAGCATTTT
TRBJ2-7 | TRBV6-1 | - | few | CASSETSSSEQYF | TGTGCCAGCAGTGAAACTTCCTCTTCCGAGCAGTACTTC
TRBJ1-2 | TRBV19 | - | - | CASKSNYGYTF | TGTGCCAGTAAGAGTAACTATGGCTACACCTTC
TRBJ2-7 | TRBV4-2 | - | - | CASSQELARSYEQYF | TGTGCCAGCAGCCAAGAGTTAGCGAGGTCCTACGAGCAGTACTTC
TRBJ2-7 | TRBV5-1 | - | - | CASSARAESYEQYF | TGCGCCAGCAGCGCGCGGGCCGAGTCCTACGAGCAGTACTTC
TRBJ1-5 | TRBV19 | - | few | CASTYFGNQPQHF | TGTGCCAGTACCTACTTCGGCAATCAGCCCCAGCATTTT
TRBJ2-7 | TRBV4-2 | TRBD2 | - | CASSQDRASGSGAQYF | TGTGCCAGCAGCCAAGATAGGGCTAGCGGGAGTGGGGCGCAGTACTTC
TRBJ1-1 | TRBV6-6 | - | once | CASTDRRKLMDTEAFF | TGTGCCAGCACCGACAGGAGAAAACTGATGGACACTGAAGCTTTCTTT
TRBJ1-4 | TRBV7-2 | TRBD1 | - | CASSGGTAEKLFF | TGTGCCAGCAGCGGGGGGACAGCGGAAAAACTGTTTTTT
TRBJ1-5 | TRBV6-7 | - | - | CASPPSRLWGLGGNQPQHF | TGTGCCAGCCCCCCTTCTAGGCTGTGGGGGCTCGGGGGCAATCAGCCCCAGCATTTT
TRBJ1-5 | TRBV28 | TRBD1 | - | CASSLFSGGRQPQHF | TGTGCCAGCAGTTTATTTTCAGGGGGCCGTCAGCCCCAGCATTTT
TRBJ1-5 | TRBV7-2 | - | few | CASSPSGGNQPQHF | TGTGCCAGCAGCCCCTCGGGTGGCAATCAGCCCCAGCATTTT
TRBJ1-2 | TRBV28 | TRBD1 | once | CASIQGIGYGYTF | TGTGCCAGCATACAGGGGATCGGCTATGGCTACACCTTC